A single T cell receptor (beta chain) is shown here with its context. Its antigen is as yet unknown. The CDR3 sequence is 15 residues long. Germline V lookup: CDR1 SGHAT, CDR2 FQDESV (reference sequence). This sample was taken from a study of blood T cells in healthy people across ages. Findings and caveats of the study: Possibly, changes in expanded clonotypes were confounded because donor CMV status was unknown. A roughly linear age-dependent decrease characterized TCR beta diversity per million T cells.

A second PCR of roughly 7 to 11 cycles used a sample-barcoded 5' primer and a J-beta primer mix. Each cDNA molecule carried a tag from a template-switch adaptor that contained 12 random nucleotides. MiXCR, run by TCRdb on the 5' RACE reads, gives a single entry per CDR3 protein. The sample records about 1.4 million distinct CDR3 sequences, around 59% being singletons. The sequenced material came from blood. This receptor was obtained from a man between 18 and 29 years old in good health. The genes are TRBV11-1 and TRBJ2-4; TRBD2 might be the D (6 bases). The tail of the sequence fits TRBJ2-7 better, so the J call may be wrong. The CDR3 DNA reads TGTGCCAGCAGCCTAAGTGGGGGGTCTGTCTACGAGCAGTACTTC. Translation: CASSLSGGSVYEQYF.